This T cell receptor (beta chain) was identified in a study of shared clonotypes between healthy human individuals (dated by TCRdb to about 2020). Study-level background: The cohort included three men and a couple of women between 18 and 49 years of age. To estimate repertoire size and how much clonotypes are shared between individuals, the study performed deep sequencing of blood TCR repertoires from roughly five healthy adults. For each donor, CD4 naive and CD4 memory were each given three plates, CD8 naive was given two plates, and CD8 memory was given one plate. Per donor, leukapheresis produced somewhere between about 0.9 and 9.5 billion PBMCs. Libraries were prepared and TCR repertoires were sequenced by different laboratories using diverse techniques, in order to increase sequencing depth and limit assay-specific biases. Findings and caveats that apply to the study as a whole: Based on pairwise subsampling, the degree of clonotype sharing among donors was expected to be affected by sequencing depth. Across a few donors, 5% to 6% of naive CD4, roughly 3.3% of naive CD8, about 2.3% of memory CD4, and under 0.45% of memory CD8 clonotypes were shared. Sampling was restricted to blood, and TCR repertoires in tissues likely differ from the TCR repertoires found in blood. Larger estimated clonotype richness was generally found for naive subsets than for memory subsets. Compared with non-shared clonotypes, the clonotypes found in all four sorted-subset donors had higher generation probabilities. Because the study included only a small number of donors, the genetic and exposure-history diversity represented was limited. Rarefaction of sorted-subset datasets indicated incomplete sequencing despite the large sequencing depth.

Using the deep immunoSEQ assay, multiplex PCR amplified TCR CDR3 regions from genomic DNA. Extracted genomic DNA from each cell subset was spread evenly across all wells of several immunoSEQ 96-well plates, with each plate serving as a replicate. For sorted subsets, each replicate PCR was loaded with 200 ng genomic DNA, equivalent to 25,000 to 35,000 T cell genomes. Purified libraries were quantified with a Qubit 3.0 fluorometer, sized on a Bioanalyzer 2100, and re-quantified with the KAPA Library Quantification kit. A separate single-read 150-cycle Illumina NextSeq 550 flow cell was used to sequence each immunoSEQ 96-well plate. Per the original workflow: The immunoSEQ output contained only junctional sequences without quality scores, so filtering could not match that applied to full-length reads. Sequences were annotated with PyIR, a Python wrapper for IgBLAST v1.9, using IMGT germline references to assign V/J genes and CDR3. Reads were filtered out if the reads had weak V/J assignments (E-value above 1e-6), no CDR3, stop codons, out-of-frame junctions, or ambiguous translated residues. V3J clonotypes were defined as sequences sharing an identical inferred V gene, J gene, and CDR3 amino acid sequence. Percentage overlap between repertoires was computed as shared unique clonotypes divided by the size of the smaller repertoire. Repertoire richness was assessed with RTK rarefaction, the Chao1 estimator, and Recon v2.1 estimates of unobserved clonotypes. For all TCRbeta clonotypes obtained by the gDNA method from a few donors, generation probabilities were computed with OLGA. TCRdb mirrors the immuneACCESS table, restricted to in-frame sequences. Some clones are absent from its copies; in checked studies, under half trace to an unresolved V gene, and the reason for the others is unknown. V and J calls and clone size are those listed in that table; D and trimming were worked out from the DNA. This sample lists about 2.1 million clones; just under 95% were detected once. 1.5% to 2% of the sample rests with the top ten.

CD8 naive samples were obtained by positive selection for CCR7 among CD45RO-negative cells, yielding a CD45RA+CCR7+ population from which TemRA cells were excluded. The donors were healthy, HIV-negative adults with no recently reported acute infections or vaccinations. Every donor was a Caucasian adult residing in Nashville, Tennessee, USA. After blood collection by leukapheresis, PBMCs were isolated using Ficoll-Histopaque density gradient centrifugation and then cryopreserved in the vapor phase of liquid nitrogen. Analytical flow cytometry was used to check the purity and quantity of every magnetically sorted T cell population. From each sorted fraction, genomic DNA was isolated and quantified by UV absorbance on a Nanodrop 2000c. Regarding this clone: This receptor's antigen is unknown. Nothing much larger sits one base from this clone, and base qualities are not available.

This receptor was obtained from a man aged 18 to 30 in good health. Some clones in this sample may be carry-over from other donors' samples. Sequenced sample: naive CD8+ T cells from PBMCs. According to the study, the label for this sample's cell subset or site signals: CD45RA+CCR7+.

For the CDR3, the sequence is CASSPGTSGRVRWYEQFF. The DNA sequence is TGTGCCAGCAGCCCCGGGACTAGCGGGAGGGTTCGGTGGTATGAGCAGTTCTTC. The chain is assembled from TRBV7-3 and TRBJ2-1; TRBD2 lines up with 16 middle nucleotides. V loses 5 bases at its end and J loses 8 bases; junction bases beyond the gene matches: 12. The CDR3 contains 18 residues, cysteine and phenylalanine counted. Only the CDR3 portion is preserved as DNA: 54 bases, with reading frame beginning at the first base. For CDR1 and CDR2, the germline V gene lists SGHTA and FQGTGA.